The source of this TCR beta chain is a study of Ad26.COV2.S vaccination and SARS-CoV-2 variants (dated by TCRdb to the early 2020s). With regard to the full study: Donors in the vaccine arm were drawn from COV1001, a phase I-IIa trial of Ad26.COV2.S in healthy adults that was multicentre, randomized, double-blind and placebo-controlled. Sequencing of the TCRbeta repertoire served to evaluate the specificity and breadth of SARS-CoV-2-reactive T cell receptors following Ad26.COV2.S vaccination. A total of roughly 30 samples were included in the TCR-sequenced set, comprising around 19 Ad26.COV2.S vaccine recipients, 5 placebo recipients and 8 SARS-CoV-2 convalescent individuals. Trial participants were randomized into five groups of five, in which low-dose or high-dose Ad26.COV2.S was given once or twice, or placebo was given on both occasions. Investigators remained blinded to trial group allocation during experiments and outcome assessment. Ad26.COV2.S was given intramuscularly at 5x10^10 or 1x10^11 viral particles, as a single shot or as two shots 56 days apart.

About this clone: Its antigen is unknown. The sample holds no much larger clone one base away, and base qualities are not on file.

Reading the germline V gene (reference sequence) gives CDR1 LNHDA and CDR2 SQIVND. V and J lose 7 bases and 1 base, and a span of 16 bases separates them. The CDR3 runs 16 amino acids, cysteine and phenylalanine included. Here the CDR3 DNA is all that survives: 48 bases in frame from base 1. The immunoSEQ Assay was the method used to sequence TCRbeta CDR3 regions. After extraction, genomic DNA underwent amplification by bias-controlled multiplex PCR, followed by high-throughput sequencing. As for how the authors treated the data: Collapsing and filtering of sequences were performed to quantify the absolute abundance of each unique TCRbeta CDR3 region. T cell fraction was estimated by normalization of TCRbeta template counts to usable DNA, with usable DNA being measured through amplification of reference genes present in all nucleated cells. Repertoire TCRs were annotated as SARS-CoV-2-specific when V gene, CDR3 amino acid sequence and J gene were exactly matched to a known reactive TCR set. The reference SARS-CoV-2 TCR set was derived from MIRA and filtered for enrichment in COVID-19-positive ImmuneCODE repertoires, a step that removed public or cross-reactive TCRs. Drawing on the MIRA antigens, annotated TCRs were analysed further at the level of specific ORF or position within ORF. Breadth was defined as annotated unique rearrangements over total unique productive rearrangements; depth was the summed frequency of those rearrangements. TCR breadth was compared between groups using two-sided Wilcoxon rank-sum tests. Imported from immuneACCESS, the table was reduced by TCRdb to in-frame sequences with V and J called. These copies leave out some clones; in studies compared against another copy, an unresolved V gene accounts for under half, and the cause of the remainder is not known. V, J and clone size derive from that table, while D and trimming were established from the DNA sequence. The sample table records approximately 410,000 clones; over 75% of these occur just once. The top ten constitute 3.6% of the sample.

General findings and caveats noted by the study authors: After vaccination, substantial breadth of spike-specific CD8+ and CD4+ T cell responses was reported. Spike-specific TCR breadth was higher in Ad26.COV2.S recipients than in placebo recipients (P = 0.0014). Non-spike TCR breadth was comparable between vaccine and placebo recipients, consistent with the vaccine containing only spike. According to the authors, total T cell responses may have been underestimated by the TCR breadth and depth analyses. The study lacked the statistical power to compare responses across vaccine doses or regimens.

The sample's treatment or condition label, decoded: roughly 19 received Ad26.COV2.S at low or high dose, single or two shots; about 5 received placebo; per-sample allocation not given. Repertoires of vaccine and placebo recipients were sequenced from samples taken on day 63 after the first injection. Between 29 July and 7 August 2020, Cohort 1b enrolled around 24 adults aged 18-55 years at one site in Boston, USA. Ad26.COV2.S was a replication-incompetent adenovirus type 26 vector that expressed a prefusion-stabilized SARS-CoV-2 spike protein derived from the original Wuhan strain. This specimen consisted of peripheral blood, obtained in a trial of Ad26.COV2.S vaccine versus placebo. In this chain, TRBV19 is recombined with TRBJ2-2; the D gene is possibly TRBD1, with 5 bases matching. The TCR was taken from a person between 18 and 59 years old who received the Ad26.COV2.S COVID-19 vaccine or a placebo. The CDR3 loop reads CASTTPGHLNTGELFF. Read as DNA, the sequence is TGTGCCAGTACTACTCCAGGACACTTGAACACCGGGGAGCTGTTTTTT.